This is a list of T cell receptor beta chains from one sample in a study of regulatory T cells in long-lasting Graves disease. TCRdb ran MiXCR on the multiplex PCR reads and lists one entry per CDR3 protein. The table has roughly 430,000 distinct CDR3 sequences, over 20% seen once. The sample was peripheral blood mononuclear cells (PBMCs), taken when the disease was refractory, from a patient treated with antithyroid drugs. The receptor set was obtained from a female donor with Graves disease. The CDR3 runs from the conserved cysteine through the conserved F or W. A D gene is named only where the DNA matches it firmly. Clone size appears in some rows only: once, few, many, or a class for an expanded clone.

CDR3 length,V gene,clone size,D gene,J gene,CDR3 protein,CDR3 DNA
14,TRBV6-1,-,TRBD1,TRBJ2-7,CASNPRTGYHEQYF,TGTGCCAGCAATCCCCGGACAGGGTACCACGAGCAGTACTTC
15,TRBV24-1,few,-,TRBJ2-5,CATSPGTYEEETQYF,TGTGCCACCAGCCCCGGGACCTATGAAGAAGAGACCCAGTACTTC
13,TRBV20-1,-,TRBD1,TRBJ2-7,CSAETGKTYEQYF,TGCAGTGCTGAGACAGGGAAGACCTACGAGCAGTACTTC
14,TRBV9,many,-,TRBJ2-7,CASSVDPGEYEQYF,TGTGCCAGCAGCGTAGACCCGGGGGAGTACGAGCAGTACTTC
15,TRBV3-1,-,-,TRBJ2-7,CASSHVGEPSGEQYF,TGTGCCAGCAGCCACGTCGGGGAGCCGTCCGGGGAGCAGTACTTC
13,TRBV28,many,TRBD1,TRBJ2-7,CASRQGSAYEQYF,TGTGCCAGCAGACAGGGGTCAGCCTACGAGCAGTACTTC
14,TRBV9,many,TRBD1,TRBJ2-7,CASSVVGTGREQYF,TGTGCCAGCAGCGTAGTCGGGACAGGGCGCGAGCAGTACTTC
12,TRBV30,few,TRBD1,TRBJ2-4,CAWRVRGNIQYF,TGTGCCTGGAGGGTCAGGGGGAACATTCAGTACTTC
14,TRBV27,many,-,TRBJ1-2,CASSPRRSNYGYTF,TGTGCCAGCAGTCCACGACGGAGCAACTATGGCTACACCTTC
14,TRBV5-1,many,-,TRBJ1-3,CASTTGGSGNTIYF,TGCGCCAGCACCACCGGGGGATCTGGAAACACCATATATTTT
20,TRBV2,-,-,TRBJ2-3,CASTGNRSPARFISTDTQYF,TGTGCCAGCACAGGGAACAGGTCCCCGGCCCGATTCATTAGCACAGATACGCAGTATTTT
14,TRBV6-2/TRBV6-3,-,-,TRBJ2-7,CASTPGGGRGEQYF,TGTGCCAGCACCCCCGGAGGGGGTAGGGGCGAGCAGTACTTC